This T cell receptor (beta chain) was profiled in a study of cytomegalovirus exposure and HLA in healthy donors. Study at large: Among the approximately 400 donors who were genotyped, roughly 86% fell in the genetic ancestry cluster that is associated with self-reported Caucasian donors. Study-wide results and caveats: Altogether, 150 to 200 TCR beta chains were recorded as cytomegalovirus-associated. Per published accounts, TCR beta sequences correctly predicted the HLA-A and HLA-B alleles of most subjects.

As regards this clone: Its antigen remains unknown.

The CDR3 consists of 16 residues. The germline V gene encodes CDR1 SNHLY and CDR2 FYNNEI. The V gene end was trimmed by 5 bases and the J gene end by 4 bases; junction bases not matched to a gene: 12. This PCR relied on a set of 60 Vbeta primers and 13 Jbeta primers. The protocol was immunoSEQ multiplex PCR, while the TCRdb copy is restricted to in-frame clones and leaves out a portion. This table has approximately 150,000 clones, approximately 72% appearing once. The material sequenced was PBMCs. The TCR originated in a human donor in good health. This chain links TRBV2 with TRBJ2-5; 8 nucleotides match TRBD2. In DNA form, the CDR3 reads TGTGCCAGCAGTCCCCCTGAGGCGGGGGGTGGAGAGACCCAGTACTTC. The encoded protein is CASSPPEAGGGETQYF.